The present T cell receptor beta chain was sequenced within a study of Ad26.COV2.S vaccination and SARS-CoV-2 variants. Sequencing was performed with immunoSEQ multiplex PCR; in TCRdb, only in-frame clones are kept and a portion is missing. The sample contains fewer than 400,000 clones, about 88% of which appear only once. Treatment in this sample: 19 received Ad26.COV2.S at low or high dose, single or two shots; about 5 received placebo; per-sample allocation not given. Collection of the samples took place on day 63 after the first injection of vaccine or placebo. Germline values: CDR1 SGHTA, CDR2 FQGNSA. The CDR3 contains 14 residues. V was trimmed by 3 bases and J by 4 bases, leaving 12 bases between them.

The chain has TRBV7-2 and TRBJ2-5; unclear D gene. Sequences were derived from peripheral blood, sampled in a trial of Ad26.COV2.S vaccine versus placebo. This receptor was taken from a person aged 18-65 years who received the Ad26.COV2.S COVID-19 vaccine or a placebo. CDR3 DNA: TGTGCCAGCAGCTTCTCTCCAGATAGAGAGACCCAGTACTTC. This sequence encodes CASSFSPDRETQYF.